This TCR beta chain was recorded in a study of T cell responses to AZD1222 COVID-19 vaccine. Background on the study: Second-dose timings of about 4 or about 12 weeks were pooled. Notes on the study in general: The study reported that nearly half of spike-specific TCRs target unmutated variant regions. Spike-specific TCR breadth and depth were elevated following two AZD1222 doses. Donor demographics were predominantly white British with a female majority; clonal diversity may be underestimated.

Per germline, CDR1 LGHDT and CDR2 YNNKEL (reference sequence). V lost 4 bases, J lost 0 bases, and 17 bases lay in between. The CDR3 runs 17 residues. Concerning this clone itself: What it recognizes is unknown.

Assay: immunoSEQ multiplex PCR; the TCRdb copy retains only in-frame clones and omits some. Of 68,000 or so clones listed, roughly 90% are singletons. V and J are TRBV3-1 (or the pseudogene TRBV3-2) and TRBJ2-3; weak D call: TRBD1 (5 bases). Sequenced material: peripheral blood, taken on day 0 of AZD1222 vaccination. The source is an adult in good health. DNA of the CDR3: TGTGCCAGCAGCCTACTTAGGACAAGCCATAGCACAGATACGCAGTATTTT. Its translation: CASSLLRTSHSTDTQYF.